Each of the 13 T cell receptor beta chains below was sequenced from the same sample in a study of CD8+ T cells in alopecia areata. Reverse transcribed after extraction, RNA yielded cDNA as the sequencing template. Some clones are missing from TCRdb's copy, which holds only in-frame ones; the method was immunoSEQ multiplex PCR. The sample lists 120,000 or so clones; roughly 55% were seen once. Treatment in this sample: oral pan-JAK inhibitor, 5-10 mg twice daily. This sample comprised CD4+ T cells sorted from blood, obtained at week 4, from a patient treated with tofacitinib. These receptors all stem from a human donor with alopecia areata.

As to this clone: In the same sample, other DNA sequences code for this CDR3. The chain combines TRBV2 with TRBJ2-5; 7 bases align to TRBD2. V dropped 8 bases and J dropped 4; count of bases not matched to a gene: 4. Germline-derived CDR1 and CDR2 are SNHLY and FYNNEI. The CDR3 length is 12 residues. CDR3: CASRGGGETQYF. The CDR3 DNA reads TGTGCCAGCCGTGGGGGGGGAGAGACCCAGTACTTC.

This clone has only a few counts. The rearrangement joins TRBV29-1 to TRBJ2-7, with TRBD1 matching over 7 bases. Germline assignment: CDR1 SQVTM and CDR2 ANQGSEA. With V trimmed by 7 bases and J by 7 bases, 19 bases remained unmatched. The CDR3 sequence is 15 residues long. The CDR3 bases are TGCAGCGGTGATAGGGGACAGAGGGTATCGGGTGAGCAGTACTTC. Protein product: CSGDRGQRVSGEQYF.

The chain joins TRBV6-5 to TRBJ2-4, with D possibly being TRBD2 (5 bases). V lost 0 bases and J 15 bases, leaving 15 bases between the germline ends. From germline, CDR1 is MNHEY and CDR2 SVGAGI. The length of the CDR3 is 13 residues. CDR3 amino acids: CASSYSPRGFRYF. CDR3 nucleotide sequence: TGTGCCAGCAGTTACTCGCCCCGGGGTTTTCGGTACTTC.

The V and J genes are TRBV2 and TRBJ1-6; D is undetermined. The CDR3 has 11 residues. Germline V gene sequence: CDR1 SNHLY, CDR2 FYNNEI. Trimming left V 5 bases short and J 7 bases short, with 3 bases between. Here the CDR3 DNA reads TGTGCCAGCAGTTCCAATTCACCCCTCCACTTT. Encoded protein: CASSSNSPLHF. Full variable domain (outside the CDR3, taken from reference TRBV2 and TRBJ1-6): EPEVTQTPSHQVTQMGQEVILRCVPISNHLYFYWYRQILGQKVEFLVSFYNNEISEKSEIFDDQFSVERPDGSNFTLKIRSTKLEDSAMYFCASSSNSPLHFGNGTRLTVT.

The CDR3 DNA reads as TGTGCCTGGAGTGTCGCGGGGGGAGAGACCCAGTACTTC. Residues: CAWSVAGGETQYF. The J gene is TRBJ2-5, the V gene TRBV30; 8 nucleotides match TRBD2. Germline V lookup: CDR1 GTSNPN, CDR2 SVGIG (reference sequence). This CDR3 region has 13 residues. V gave up 0 bases and J gave up 4 bases; unmatched junction bases: 1.

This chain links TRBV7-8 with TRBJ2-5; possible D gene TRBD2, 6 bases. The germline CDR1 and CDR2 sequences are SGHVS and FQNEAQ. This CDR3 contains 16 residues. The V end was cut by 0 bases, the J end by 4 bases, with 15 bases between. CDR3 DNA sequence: TGTGCCAGCAGCTTAGCGCGATCTTACGGGGGAGAGACCCAGTACTTC. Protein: CASSLARSYGGETQYF.

The CDR3, as DNA: TGTGCCAGTAGAGACCGACGGCGGGAGGAGGACATTCAGTACTTC. Translating it yields CASRDRRREEDIQYF. V usage is TRBV19 and J usage is TRBJ2-4; 8 nucleotides line up with TRBD2. This CDR3 is 15 amino acids long. V lost 6 bases to trimming and J lost 8 bases; unmatched junction nucleotides: 12. Germline V gene data show CDR1 as LNHDA and CDR2 as SQIVND (reference sequence). Looking up the rest from reference TRBV19 and TRBJ2-4 gives the full variable domain: DGGITQSPKYLFRKEGQNVTLSCEQNLNHDAMYWYRQDPGQGLRLIYYSQIVNDFQKGDIAEGYSVSREKKESFPLTVTSAQKNPTAFYLCASRDRRREEDIQYFGAGTRLSVL.

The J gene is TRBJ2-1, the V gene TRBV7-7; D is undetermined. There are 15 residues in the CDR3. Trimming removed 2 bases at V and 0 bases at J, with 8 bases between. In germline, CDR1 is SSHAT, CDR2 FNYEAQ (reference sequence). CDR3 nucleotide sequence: TGTGCCAGCAGCTTATTCGTGAGCTCCTACAATGAGCAGTTCTTC. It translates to CASSLFVSSYNEQFF.

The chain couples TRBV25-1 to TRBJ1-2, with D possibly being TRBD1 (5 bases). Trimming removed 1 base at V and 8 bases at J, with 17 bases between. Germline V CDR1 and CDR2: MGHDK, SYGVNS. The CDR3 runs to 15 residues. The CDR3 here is CASSELQGVFSGYTF. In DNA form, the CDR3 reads TGTGCCAGCAGTGAATTGCAGGGAGTCTTTTCCGGCTACACCTTC.

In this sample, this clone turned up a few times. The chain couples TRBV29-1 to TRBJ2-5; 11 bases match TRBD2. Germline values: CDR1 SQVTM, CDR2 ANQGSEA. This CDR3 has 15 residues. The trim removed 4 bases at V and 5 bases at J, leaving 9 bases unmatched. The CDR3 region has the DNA TGCAGCGTTGCACTAGCGGGGGTTCGGGGCGAGACCCAGTACTTC. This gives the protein CSVALAGVRGETQYF.

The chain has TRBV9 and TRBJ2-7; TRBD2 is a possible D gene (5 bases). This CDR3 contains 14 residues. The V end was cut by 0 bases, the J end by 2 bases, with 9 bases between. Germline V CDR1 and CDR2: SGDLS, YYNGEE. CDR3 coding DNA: TGTGCCAGCAGCGTAGGGGGAGACACCTACGAGCAGTACTTC. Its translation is CASSVGGDTYEQYF.

The CDR3 loop reads CASSKLLAGNEQFF. CDR3 in DNA: TGTGCCAGTAGTAAGTTGCTAGCGGGAAATGAGCAGTTCTTC. The chain joins TRBV19 to TRBJ2-1, with 9 positions matching TRBD2. This CDR3 region has 14 residues. V dropped 4 bases and J dropped 7; count of bases not matched to a gene: 5. Germline lookup yields CDR1 LNHDA and CDR2 SQIVND (reference sequence).

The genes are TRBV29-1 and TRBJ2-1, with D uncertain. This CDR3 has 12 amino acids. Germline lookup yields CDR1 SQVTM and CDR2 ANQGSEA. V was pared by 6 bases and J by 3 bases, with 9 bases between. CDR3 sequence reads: CSVSRDYNEQFF. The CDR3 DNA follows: TGCAGCGTCTCTAGGGACTACAATGAGCAGTTCTTC.